The clone carrying this TCR beta chain was seen once. Data came from immunoSEQ multiplex PCR; TCRdb stores just in-frame clones and leaves some out. The table has about 230,000 clones, roughly 85% seen once. This sample is drawn from a study of blood T cell repertoires in COVID-19. About the study: COVID-19 samples, acute and convalescent, were from the United States, Italy and Spain.

Germline V CDR1 and CDR2: SEHNR, FQNEAQ (reference sequence). Trimming took 0 bases from V and 1 from J; bases not matched to a gene: 2. There are 15 residues in the CDR3. The chain employs TRBV7-9 and TRBJ2-5, with 7 bases that match TRBD2. The TCR sequence derives from a man younger than 40 who had recovered from COVID-19. The specimen sequenced was PBMCs or T cells enriched from blood (not recorded which). The DNA for the CDR3 is TGTGCCAGCAGCTTAGCTAGCGGGCCCCAAGAGACCCAGTACTTC. Its protein product is CASSLASGPQETQYF. The full variable domain, in which reference TRBV7-9 and TRBJ2-5 provide the parts outside the CDR3, is DTGVSQNPRHKITKRGQNVTFRCDPISEHNRLYWYRQTLGQGPEFLTYFQNEAQLEKSRLLSDRFSAERPKGSFSTLEIQRTEQGDSAMYLCASSLASGPQETQYFGPGTRLLVL.